This TCR beta chain was captured by sequencing in a study of T-cell reconstitution after alpha-beta-depleted transplantation in children. The authors prepared the TCRbeta library with unique molecular identifiers. TCRdb analysed the PCR reads with MiXCR anew, one entry per CDR3 protein. This sample has about 350,000 distinct CDR3 sequences; 15% to 20% occur once, and the top ten carry roughly 40%. Germline trimming cut 3 bases from V and 8 bases from J; bases unmatched to any gene: 2. The CDR3 runs to 12 residues. Per the germline V gene, CDR1 is SNHLY and CDR2 is FYNNEI. The gene calls are TRBV2 and TRBJ2-7; 9 nucleotides line up with TRBD1. This clonotype originated in a male patient aged 2 to 10 who had a stem cell transplant for acute lymphoblastic leukemia, so the T cells may come from the graft donor. Here the sequenced sample was PBMCs, mostly from graft donor cells, taken 360 days after TCRalphabeta/CD19-depleted stem cell transplant. CDR3 loop: CASSEDRGKQYF. CDR3 nucleotides: TGTGCCAGCAGTGAGGACAGGGGAAAGCAGTACTTC.